Below are 17 T cell receptor beta chains sequenced from a single sample in a study of shared clonotypes between healthy human individuals. Libraries were prepared by immunoSEQ multiplex PCR; TCRdb keeps only in-frame clonotypes and omits some of them. The table includes some 2,500,000 clones, about nine tenths detected once. What was sequenced was naive CD4+ T cells from PBMCs. Described subset: CD45RA+ positively selected. The receptor set was obtained from a man between 18 and 29 years old in good health. Some clones in this sample may be carry-over from other donors' samples.

This clone is a singleton in its sample. The gene calls are TRBV5-1 and TRBJ2-1; TRBD1 agrees at 8 bases. Looked up from germline, CDR1 is SGHRS and CDR2 is YFSETQ. This CDR3 region has 15 residues. The V gene end was trimmed by 4 bases and the J gene end by 1 base; junction bases not matched to a gene: 4. In DNA form, the CDR3 reads TGCGCCAGCAGCGTACAGGGGGTATCCTACAATGAGCAGTTCTTC. Protein product: CASSVQGVSYNEQFF.

V gene TRBV19 combines with J gene TRBJ1-2; D remains ambiguous. This CDR3 has 12 amino acids. Germline lookup yields CDR1 LNHDA and CDR2 SQIVND (reference sequence). The ends were cut back, 6 bases at V and 8 bases at J, with 13 bases in the middle. The CDR3 nucleotides read TGTGCCAGTAGCCGTTACTTGGGGGGCTACACCTTC. Encoded protein: CASSRYLGGYTF.

The genes are TRBV10-3 and TRBJ2-3; D remains ambiguous. The germline V and J ends were trimmed by 2 bases and 7 bases, with 7 bases remaining between them. The CDR3 is made up of 12 amino acids. CDR1 is ENHRY and CDR2 is SYGVKD in the germline V gene. This CDR3 is CAISEVAHTQYF. The CDR3, as DNA: TGTGCCATCAGTGAGGTCGCACATACGCAGTATTTT.

This clone appeared once. The rearrangement links TRBV6-1 to TRBJ1-2; D uncertain. V was trimmed by 2 bases and J by 3 bases, leaving 10 bases between them. The CDR3 loop spans 14 amino acids. Germline V CDR1 and CDR2: MNHNS, SASEGT. The CDR3 protein is CASSETWNYYGYTF. The CDR3 coding sequence is TGTGCCAGCAGTGAAACGTGGAATTACTATGGCTACACCTTC.

DNA for the CDR3: TGTGCCAGCAGCCAAGACGGCCTCCTCGGTCGTGTGTTCTTC. This codes for CASSQDGLLGRVFF. This sequence joins TRBV4-2 and TRBJ2-1; the D is unclear. The germline gives CDR1 LGHNA, CDR2 YNFKEQ. V lost 0 bases and J 15 bases, leaving 18 bases between the germline ends. This CDR3 spans 14 amino acids.

The rearrangement uses TRBV7-6 and TRBJ2-5, with D unresolved. The germline CDR1 and CDR2 sequences are SGHVS and FNYEAQ. The V end was cut by 3 bases, the J end by 4 bases, with 6 bases between. The CDR3 covers 12 residues. The CDR3 loop reads CASSFPLETQYF. In nucleotides, the CDR3 is TGTGCCAGCAGCTTCCCTCTAGAGACCCAGTACTTC.

The rearrangement uses TRBV18 and TRBJ1-5; 8 bases map to TRBD1. The CDR3 has 18 residues. The ends lost 1 base at V and 2 bases at J; junction bases unmatched: 10. CDR1 is KGHSH, CDR2 LQKENI, per germline. CDR3: CASSPRLTGEDGNQPQHF. As DNA, the CDR3 is TGTGCCAGCTCACCACGACTGACAGGGGAGGATGGCAATCAGCCCCAGCATTTT.

The chain has TRBV30 and TRBJ1-5; 7 bases line up with TRBD1. Germline V gene sequence: CDR1 GTSNPN, CDR2 SVGIG (reference sequence). This CDR3 comprises 16 residues. Unmatched junction bases numbered 12, after V lost 5 bases and J lost 2 bases. The CDR3 spells CAWDRVRGKGNQPQHF. For the CDR3, the DNA is TGTGCCTGGGACAGGGTAAGGGGTAAAGGCAATCAGCCCCAGCATTTT.

The genes are TRBV9 and TRBJ1-2; the match to TRBD1 covers 7 bases. CDR3 length: 15 amino acids. The germline CDR1 and CDR2 sequences are SGDLS and YYNGEE. The V and J ends lost 4 bases and 3 bases, in that order; junction bases with no gene match: 9. This CDR3 reads CASSRSGTDYYGYTF. CDR3 bases: TGTGCCAGCAGCAGATCCGGGACAGACTACTATGGCTACACCTTC.

Concerning this clone itself: At the DNA level, this CDR3 is encoded by other sequences in the same sample as well. The V call is TRBV5-4, the J call TRBJ2-3; D is undetermined. The CDR3 extends over 14 amino acids. Trimming cost V 0 bases and J 0 bases, with 5 bases left between them. The germline V gene has CDR1 SGHNT and CDR2 YYREEE (reference sequence). The CDR3 region is CASSLVGSTDTQYF. In DNA, the CDR3 is TGTGCCAGCAGCTTGGTGGGCAGCACAGATACGCAGTATTTT.

The chain is built from TRBV12-5 and TRBJ2-3; no reliable D call. The length of the CDR3 is 16 residues. Germline V gene lookup returns CDR1 LGHNT and CDR2 FRNRAP. Trimming removed 0 bases at V and 0 bases at J, with 10 bases between. DNA for the CDR3: TGTGCTAGTGGTTTGGTACTGTCCAGCAGCACAGATACGCAGTATTTT. It encodes CASGLVLSSSTDTQYF.

The rearrangement uses TRBV27 and TRBJ2-7; a weak D match, TRBD2 (6 bases). The germline CDR1 and CDR2 sequences are MNHEY and SMNVEV (reference sequence). Between the trimmed V and J ends, which lost 4 bases and 7 bases, there was a span of 14 bases. This CDR3 has 13 amino acids. CDR3 loop: CASSSPQGREQYF. CDR3 in DNA: TGTGCCAGCAGTTCCCCCCAAGGGAGGGAGCAGTACTTC.

This rearrangement joins TRBV4-3 to TRBJ2-5; D is tentatively TRBD1 or TRBD2 (6 bases each). This CDR3 contains 16 residues. The V end was cut by 4 bases, the J end by 4 bases, with 19 bases between. Germline loops: CDR1 LGHNA, CDR2 YSLEER. The CDR3 reads CASSRGEDSRTETQYF. In DNA form, the CDR3 reads TGCGCCAGCAGCCGAGGGGAGGACAGCCGCACAGAGACCCAGTACTTC.

V usage is TRBV7-6 and J usage is TRBJ2-6, with D uncertain. This CDR3 has 16 amino acids. The V gene lost 5 bases and the J gene lost 0 bases, with 11 bases spanning the gap. Germline assignment: CDR1 SGHVS and CDR2 FNYEAQ. The CDR3 DNA reads as TGTGCCAGCAGCGCAGTTGGGCACTCTGGGGCCAACGTCCTGACTTTC. Translated: CASSAVGHSGANVLTF.

This chain joins TRBV5-1 and TRBJ2-1, with TRBD2 matching over 9 bases. The trim removed 0 bases at V and 0 bases at J, leaving 1 base unmatched. The V gene's germline CDR1 is SGHRS and CDR2 YFSETQ. The CDR3 length is 16 residues. In DNA, the CDR3 is TGCGCCAGCAGCTTGGCACTAGCGGGCTCCTACAATGAGCAGTTCTTC. Translating it yields CASSLALAGSYNEQFF.

The chain combines TRBV6-1 with TRBJ2-2; the D call may be TRBD1 or TRBD2 (5 bases each). CDR1 and CDR2 from the germline V gene are MNHNS and SASEGT. Trimming left V 6 bases short and J 5 bases short, with 13 bases between. This CDR3 has 14 residues. The chain's CDR3 is CASRGQEGTGELFF. In DNA, the CDR3 is TGTGCCAGCAGGGGGCAAGAGGGAACCGGGGAGCTGTTTTTT.

The chain carries TRBV10-2 and TRBJ2-2, with D unclear. The ends were cut back, 6 bases at V and 1 base at J, with 9 bases in the middle. The CDR3 has 14 amino acids. In germline, CDR1 is WSHSY, CDR2 SAAADI. The CDR3 DNA reads as TGCGCCAGCAGACTGTACAGGAACACCGGGGAGCTGTTTTTT. It encodes CASRLYRNTGELFF.